The present entry profiles one TCR beta chain with its context. This clone's antigen is unknown. No much larger clonotype is one base removed from it; base qualities were not supplied. TCR CDR3 regions were amplified from genomic DNA by multiplex PCR using the deep immunoSEQ assay. Extracted genomic DNA from each cell subset was spread evenly across all wells of several immunoSEQ 96-well plates, with each plate serving as a replicate. For sorted subsets, each replicate PCR was loaded with 200 ng genomic DNA, equivalent to approximately 27,000 T cell genomes. Purified libraries were measured with a Qubit 3.0 fluorometer, size-checked on a Bioanalyzer 2100, and measured again with the KAPA Library Quantification kit. A separate single-read 150-cycle Illumina NextSeq 550 flow cell was used to sequence each immunoSEQ 96-well plate. In the original analysis: Because the immunoSEQ output held only junctional sequences and lacked quality scores, the filtering could not match the filtering applied to full-length reads. To assign V/J genes and CDR3, sequences were annotated against IMGT germline references using PyIR, a Python wrapper for IgBLAST v1.9. Reads with weak V/J assignments (E-value above 1e-6), missing CDR3, stop codons, out-of-frame junctions, or ambiguous translated residues were removed. A V3J clonotype was defined by an identical inferred V gene, J gene, and CDR3 amino acid sequence. To compute the percentage overlap between repertoires, the number of shared unique clonotypes was divided by the size of the smaller repertoire. Richness of each repertoire was evaluated using RTK rarefaction, the Chao1 estimator, and Recon v2.1 estimates of unobserved clonotypes. OLGA was used to compute generation probabilities for all TCRbeta clonotypes that the gDNA method yielded from a few donors. TCRdb retrieved this table from immuneACCESS and kept in-frame rearrangements only. Not all clones are present; in checked studies, unresolved V genes account for under half, and no reason is known for the remainder. Clone size and the V and J calls come from that table; the DNA yielded D and trimming. The table for this sample lists fewer than 1.6 million clones; 97% to 99% of them were counted only once. The ten largest clones represent around 0.38% of the sample.

V lost 3 bases and J lost 2 bases; the stretch between them is 10 bases long. The CDR3 holds 14 amino acids from the cysteine to the phenylalanine. The entry retains the CDR3 DNA only, 42 bases that are in frame from base 1. CDR1 SQVTM and CDR2 ANQGSEA were looked up in the germline V gene. This sample is drawn from a study of shared clonotypes between healthy human individuals (dated by TCRdb to between 2020 and 2021). Some background on the complete study: A couple of women and a few men aged 18 to 49 years were included in the cohort. To increase sequencing depth and limit assay-specific biases, different laboratories used diverse techniques to prepare libraries and sequence TCR repertoires. Between about 0.8 and 9 billion PBMCs per donor were obtained by leukapheresis. The study deeply sequenced blood TCR repertoires of roughly five healthy adults to estimate repertoire size and the extent of clonotype sharing between individuals. For each donor, CD4 naive and CD4 memory were each run on three plates, CD8 naive on two plates, and CD8 memory on one plate. General conclusions and limits of the study: Based on pairwise subsampling, the degree of clonotype sharing among donors was expected to be affected by sequencing depth. Compared with non-shared clonotypes, clonotypes shared by all four sorted-subset donors had higher generation probabilities. Naive subsets generally had larger estimated clonotype richness than memory subsets. Even with the large sequencing depth, rarefaction of the sorted-subset datasets indicated that sequencing was incomplete. Across a handful of donors, around 5.4% of naive CD4, approximately 3.5% of naive CD8, under 2.5% of memory CD4, and over 0.35% of memory CD8 clonotypes were shared. The small number of donors limited the genetic and exposure-history diversity represented. Sampling was restricted to blood, and TCR repertoires in tissues likely differ from the TCR repertoires found in blood.

The donors were healthy, HIV-negative adults who had no recently reported acute infections or vaccinations. Every donor was a Caucasian adult living in Nashville, Tennessee, USA. Magnetic negative selection was used to enrich CD4+ T cells, after which naive cells were positively selected on CD45RA and the negative fraction became the memory subset. Blood was collected by leukapheresis, and PBMCs were isolated by Ficoll-Histopaque density gradient centrifugation and then cryopreserved in liquid nitrogen vapor phase. Purity and quantity of every magnetically sorted T cell population were checked by analytical flow cytometry. Genomic DNA was isolated from each sorted fraction and quantified by UV absorbance on a Nanodrop 2000c.

The sample comprised naive CD4+ T cells sorted from blood. The cell subset or site label here, explained by the study, means: CD45RA+ positively selected. The chain links TRBV29-1 with TRBJ2-2; there is no confident call for the D gene. This TCR derives from a man aged 25 to 45 in good health. The sequenced DNA is TGCAGCGTTGATGGGCAGCTAAACACCGGGGAGCTGTTTTTT. The resulting protein is CSVDGQLNTGELFF.